This entry describes one T cell receptor beta chain. Its antigen is unidentified. Stated time point: newly diagnosed GD, antithyroid drugs for less than 3 months. Extracted PBMC RNA gave rise to the TCR library. This specimen comes from a study of regulatory T cells in long-lasting Graves disease. The CDR3 extends over 15 amino acids. The V gene end was trimmed by 5 bases and the J gene end by 5 bases; junction bases not matched to a gene: 12. The germline V gene has CDR1 SEHNR and CDR2 FQNEAQ (reference sequence). Study-level findings and limits: Researchers examined only peripheral blood and not thyroid tissue.

According to the study, TCR beta libraries were built with iRepertoire HTBI primers and CDR3-region Arm-PCR. TCRdb passed the multiplex PCR reads through MiXCR, listing each CDR3 protein once. This sample has hundreds of thousands of distinct CDR3 sequences, with roughly 14% found just once. This sample was shared with a second study, whose subject was T cells in Graves' hyperthyroidism and ophthalmopathy. That paper states: A lack of ophthalmopathy progression within 18 months defined stable Graves' hyperthyroidism. Used for diagnoses were clinical symptoms, serum thyroxine and TRAb, thyroid ultrasound and orbital computed tomography. The study used the HTBI primer set for a first-round RT-PCR of the TCR CDR3.

The receptor was derived from a man aged 25-45 years with Graves disease. The gene calls are TRBV7-9 and TRBJ2-7, with 7 bases matching TRBD2. Sequencing used peripheral blood mononuclear cells (PBMCs), obtained at new diagnosis, from a patient treated with antithyroid drugs. The DNA for the CDR3 is TGTGCCAGCAGCCCTCGGCAGGCGGGAGTTCACGAGCAGTACTTC. Protein product: CASSPRQAGVHEQYF.